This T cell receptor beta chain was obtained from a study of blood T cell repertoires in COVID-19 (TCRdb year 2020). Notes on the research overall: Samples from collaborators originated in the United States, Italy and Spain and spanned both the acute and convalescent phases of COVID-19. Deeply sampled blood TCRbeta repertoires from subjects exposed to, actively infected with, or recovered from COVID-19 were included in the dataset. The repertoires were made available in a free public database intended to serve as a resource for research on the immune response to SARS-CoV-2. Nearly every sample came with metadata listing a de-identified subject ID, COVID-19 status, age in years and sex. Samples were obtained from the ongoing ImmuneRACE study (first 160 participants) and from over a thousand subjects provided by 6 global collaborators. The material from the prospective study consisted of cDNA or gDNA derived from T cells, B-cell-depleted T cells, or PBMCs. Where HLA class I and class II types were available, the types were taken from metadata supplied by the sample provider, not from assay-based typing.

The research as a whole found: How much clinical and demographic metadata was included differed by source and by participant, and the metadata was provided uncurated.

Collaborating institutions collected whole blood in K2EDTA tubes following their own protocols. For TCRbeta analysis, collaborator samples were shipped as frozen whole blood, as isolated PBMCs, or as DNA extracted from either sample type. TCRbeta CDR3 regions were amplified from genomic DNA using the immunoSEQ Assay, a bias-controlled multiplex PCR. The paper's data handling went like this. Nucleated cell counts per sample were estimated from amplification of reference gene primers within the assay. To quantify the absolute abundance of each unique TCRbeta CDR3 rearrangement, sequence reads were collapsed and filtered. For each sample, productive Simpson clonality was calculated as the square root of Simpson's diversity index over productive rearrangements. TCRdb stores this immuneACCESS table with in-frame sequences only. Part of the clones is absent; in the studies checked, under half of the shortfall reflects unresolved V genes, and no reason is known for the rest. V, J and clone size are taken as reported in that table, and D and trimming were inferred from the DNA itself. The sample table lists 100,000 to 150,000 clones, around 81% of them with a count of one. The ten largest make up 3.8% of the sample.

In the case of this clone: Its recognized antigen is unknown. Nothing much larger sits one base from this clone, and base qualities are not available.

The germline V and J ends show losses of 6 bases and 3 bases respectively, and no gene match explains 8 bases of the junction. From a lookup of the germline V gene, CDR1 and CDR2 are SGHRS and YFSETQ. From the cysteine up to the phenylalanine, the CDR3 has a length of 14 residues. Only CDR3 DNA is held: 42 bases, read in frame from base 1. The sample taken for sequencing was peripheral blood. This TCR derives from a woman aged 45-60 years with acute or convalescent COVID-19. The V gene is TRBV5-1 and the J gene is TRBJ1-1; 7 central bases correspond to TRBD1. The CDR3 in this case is CASNRNRGDTEAFF. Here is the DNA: TGCGCCAGCAATAGAAACAGGGGCGACACTGAAGCTTTCTTT.